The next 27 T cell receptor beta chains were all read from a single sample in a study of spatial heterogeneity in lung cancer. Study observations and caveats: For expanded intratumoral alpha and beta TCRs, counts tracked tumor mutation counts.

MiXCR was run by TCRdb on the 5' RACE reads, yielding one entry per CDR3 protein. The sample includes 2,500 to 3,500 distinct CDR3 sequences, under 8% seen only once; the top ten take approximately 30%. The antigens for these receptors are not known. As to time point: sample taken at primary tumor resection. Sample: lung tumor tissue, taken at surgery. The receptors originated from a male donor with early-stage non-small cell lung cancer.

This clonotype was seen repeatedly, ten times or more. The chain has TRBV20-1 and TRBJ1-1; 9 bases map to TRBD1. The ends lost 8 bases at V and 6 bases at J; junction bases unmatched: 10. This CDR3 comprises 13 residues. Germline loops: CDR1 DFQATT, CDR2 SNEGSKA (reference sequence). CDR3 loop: CSIPGQGKPEAFF. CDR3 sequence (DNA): TGCAGTATCCCGGGACAGGGAAAGCCTGAAGCTTTCTTT.

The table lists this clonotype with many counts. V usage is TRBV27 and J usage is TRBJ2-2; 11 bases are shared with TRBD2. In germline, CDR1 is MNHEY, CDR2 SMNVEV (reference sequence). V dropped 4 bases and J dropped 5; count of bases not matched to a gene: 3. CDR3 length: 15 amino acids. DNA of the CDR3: TGTGCCAGCAGTTGGGGACTAGCGGAAACCGGGGAGCTGTTTTTT. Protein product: CASSWGLAETGELFF.

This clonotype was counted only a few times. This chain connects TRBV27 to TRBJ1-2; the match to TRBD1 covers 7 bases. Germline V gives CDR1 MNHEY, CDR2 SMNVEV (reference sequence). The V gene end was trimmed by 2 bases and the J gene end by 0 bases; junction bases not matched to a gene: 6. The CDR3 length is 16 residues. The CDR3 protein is CASSLNRGIANYGYTF. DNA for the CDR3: TGTGCCAGCAGTTTAAACAGGGGTATAGCTAACTATGGCTACACCTTC.

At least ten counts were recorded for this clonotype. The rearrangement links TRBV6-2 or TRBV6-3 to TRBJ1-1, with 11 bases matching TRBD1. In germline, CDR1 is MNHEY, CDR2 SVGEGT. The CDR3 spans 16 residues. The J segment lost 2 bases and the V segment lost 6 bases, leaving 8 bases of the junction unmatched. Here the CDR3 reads CASRVGQGAGNTEAFF. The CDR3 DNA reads TGTGCCAGCAGAGTAGGACAGGGGGCGGGCAACACTGAAGCTTTCTTT.

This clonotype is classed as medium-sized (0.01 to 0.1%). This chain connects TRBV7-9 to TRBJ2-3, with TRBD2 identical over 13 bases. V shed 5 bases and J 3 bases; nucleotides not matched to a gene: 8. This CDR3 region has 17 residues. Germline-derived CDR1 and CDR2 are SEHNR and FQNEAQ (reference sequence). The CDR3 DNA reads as TGTGCCAGCAGCCTCGGACTAGCGGGAGCTAGGACAGATACGCAGTATTTT. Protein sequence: CASSLGLAGARTDTQYF.

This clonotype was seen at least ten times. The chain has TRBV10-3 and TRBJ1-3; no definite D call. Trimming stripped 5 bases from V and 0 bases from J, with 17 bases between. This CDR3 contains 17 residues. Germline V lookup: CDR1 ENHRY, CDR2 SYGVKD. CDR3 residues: CAISRFSEVSSGNTIYF. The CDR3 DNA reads TGTGCCATCAGTAGATTTTCGGAGGTGTCCTCTGGAAACACCATATATTTT.

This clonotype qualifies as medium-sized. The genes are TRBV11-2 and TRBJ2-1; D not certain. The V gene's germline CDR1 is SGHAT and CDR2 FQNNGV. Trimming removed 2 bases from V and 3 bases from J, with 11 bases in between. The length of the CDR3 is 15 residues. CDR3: CASSLHPWGYNEQFF. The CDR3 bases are TGTGCCAGCAGCTTACATCCCTGGGGCTACAATGAGCAGTTCTTC.

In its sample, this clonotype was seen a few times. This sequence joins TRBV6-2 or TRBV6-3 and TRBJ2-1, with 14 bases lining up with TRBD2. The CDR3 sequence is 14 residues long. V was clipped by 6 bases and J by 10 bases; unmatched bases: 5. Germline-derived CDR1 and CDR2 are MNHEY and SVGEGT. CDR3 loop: CASSPGLAGVEQFF. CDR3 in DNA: TGTGCCAGCAGCCCGGGACTAGCGGGAGTCGAGCAGTTCTTC.

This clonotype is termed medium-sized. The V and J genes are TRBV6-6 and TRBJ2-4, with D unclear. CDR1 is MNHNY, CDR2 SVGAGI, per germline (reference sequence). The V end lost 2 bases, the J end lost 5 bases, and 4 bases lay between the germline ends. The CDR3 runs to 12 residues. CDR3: CASSYAENIQYF. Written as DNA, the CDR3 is TGTGCCAGCAGTTACGCAGAAAACATTCAGTACTTC.

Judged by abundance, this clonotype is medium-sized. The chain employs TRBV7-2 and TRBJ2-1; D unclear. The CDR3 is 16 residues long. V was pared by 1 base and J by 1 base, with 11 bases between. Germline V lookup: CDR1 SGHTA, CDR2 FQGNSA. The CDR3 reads CASSLVASFSYNEQFF. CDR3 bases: TGTGCCAGCAGCTTAGTAGCCTCTTTTTCCTACAATGAGCAGTTCTTC.

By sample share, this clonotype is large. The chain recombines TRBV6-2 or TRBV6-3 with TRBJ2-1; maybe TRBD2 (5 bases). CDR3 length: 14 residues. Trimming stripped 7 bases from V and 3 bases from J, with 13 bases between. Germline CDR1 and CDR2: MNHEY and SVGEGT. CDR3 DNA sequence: TGTGCCAGCACTCTATCCGGGGACTACAATGAGCAGTTCTTC. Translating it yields CASTLSGDYNEQFF.

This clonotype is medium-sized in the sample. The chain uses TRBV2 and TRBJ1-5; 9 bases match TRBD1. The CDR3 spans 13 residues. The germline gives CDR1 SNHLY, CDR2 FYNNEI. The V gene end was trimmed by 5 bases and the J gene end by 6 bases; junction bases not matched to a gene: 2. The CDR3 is CASSRQGGQPQHF. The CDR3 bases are TGTGCCAGCAGTCGACAGGGGGGTCAGCCCCAGCATTTT.

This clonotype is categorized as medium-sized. CDR3: CSVGVSGTTDTQYF. The DNA of the CDR3 is TGCAGCGTTGGGGTTAGCGGGACGACAGATACGCAGTATTTT. The chain combines TRBV29-1 with TRBJ2-3, with 8 nucleotides matching TRBD2. Germline V gene data show CDR1 as SQVTM and CDR2 as ANQGSEA. The J segment lost 3 bases and the V segment lost 4 bases, leaving 6 bases of the junction unmatched. This CDR3 has 14 amino acids.

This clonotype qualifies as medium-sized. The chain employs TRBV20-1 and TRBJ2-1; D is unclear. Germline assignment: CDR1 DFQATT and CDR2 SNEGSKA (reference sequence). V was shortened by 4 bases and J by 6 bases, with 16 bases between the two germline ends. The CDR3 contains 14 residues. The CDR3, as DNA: TGCAGTGCTACTCAGGCCGGATGGGGCAATGAGCAGTTCTTC. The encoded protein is CSATQAGWGNEQFF.

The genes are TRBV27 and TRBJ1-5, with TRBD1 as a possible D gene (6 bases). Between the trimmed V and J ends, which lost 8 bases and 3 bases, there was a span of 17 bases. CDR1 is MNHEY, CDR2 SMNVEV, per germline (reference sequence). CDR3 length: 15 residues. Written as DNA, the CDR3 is TGTGCCAGCGGATTACAGGGTACCGCCAATCAGCCCCAGCATTTT. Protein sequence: CASGLQGTANQPQHF.

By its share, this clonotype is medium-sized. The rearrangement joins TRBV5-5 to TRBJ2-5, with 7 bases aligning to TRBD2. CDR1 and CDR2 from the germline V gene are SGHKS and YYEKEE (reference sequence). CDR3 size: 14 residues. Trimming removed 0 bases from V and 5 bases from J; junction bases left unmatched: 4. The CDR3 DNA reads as TGTGCCAGCAGCTTGGGACTAGCTGGGGAGACCCAGTACTTC. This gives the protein CASSLGLAGETQYF. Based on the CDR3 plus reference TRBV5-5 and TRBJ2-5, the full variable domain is DAGVTQSPTHLIKTRGQQVTLRCSPISGHKSVSWYQQVLGQGPQFIFQYYEKEERGRGNFPDRFSARQFPNYSSELNVNALLLGDSALYLCASSLGLAGETQYFGPGTRLLVL.

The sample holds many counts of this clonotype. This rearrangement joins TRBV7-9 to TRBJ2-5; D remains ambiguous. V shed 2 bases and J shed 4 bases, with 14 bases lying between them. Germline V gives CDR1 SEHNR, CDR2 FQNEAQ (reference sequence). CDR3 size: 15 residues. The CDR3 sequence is CASSLSRRIGETQYF. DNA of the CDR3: TGTGCCAGCAGCTTAAGTAGGCGGATAGGAGAGACCCAGTACTTC.

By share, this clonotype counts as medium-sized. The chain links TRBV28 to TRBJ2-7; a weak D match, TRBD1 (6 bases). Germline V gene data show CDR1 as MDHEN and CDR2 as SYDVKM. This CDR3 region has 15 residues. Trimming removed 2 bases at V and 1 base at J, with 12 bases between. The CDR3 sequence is CASSLMGALSYEQYF. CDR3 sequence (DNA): TGTGCCAGCAGTTTAATGGGGGCCCTGTCCTACGAGCAGTACTTC.

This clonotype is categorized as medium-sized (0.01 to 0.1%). The CDR3 reads CSASPGTVNTEAFF. In DNA form, the CDR3 reads TGCAGTGCTAGCCCCGGGACGGTGAACACTGAAGCTTTCTTT. The chain couples TRBV20-1 to TRBJ1-1; D might be TRBD1 (5 bases). The V end was cut by 3 bases, the J end by 0 bases, with 11 bases between. CDR3 length: 14 amino acids. From germline, CDR1 is DFQATT and CDR2 SNEGSKA (reference sequence).

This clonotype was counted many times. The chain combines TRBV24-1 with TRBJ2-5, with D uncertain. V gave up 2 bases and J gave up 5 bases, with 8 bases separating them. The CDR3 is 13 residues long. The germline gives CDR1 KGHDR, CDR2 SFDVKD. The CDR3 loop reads CATSDYLGETQYF. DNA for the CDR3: TGTGCCACCAGTGATTACCTTGGGGAGACCCAGTACTTC.

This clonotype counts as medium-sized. The CDR3 loop reads CSARDTETYEQYF. CDR3 nucleotides: TGCAGTGCTAGAGACACCGAAACCTACGAGCAGTACTTC. The chain employs TRBV20-1 and TRBJ2-7; no clear D. The V gene's germline CDR1 is DFQATT and CDR2 SNEGSKA (reference sequence). The CDR3 is 13 residues long. V lost 0 bases, J lost 2 bases, and 8 bases lay in between.

The CDR3 DNA is TGCGCCAGCAGCTTGGGCCCCACCACAGGGTCCACTGAAGCTTTCTTT. It codes for CASSLGPTTGSTEAFF. The genes are TRBV5-1 and TRBJ1-1; D might be TRBD1 (6 bases). Germline-derived CDR1 and CDR2 are SGHRS and YFSETQ. V was trimmed by 0 bases and J by 4 bases, leaving 16 bases between them. The CDR3 is 16 residues long.

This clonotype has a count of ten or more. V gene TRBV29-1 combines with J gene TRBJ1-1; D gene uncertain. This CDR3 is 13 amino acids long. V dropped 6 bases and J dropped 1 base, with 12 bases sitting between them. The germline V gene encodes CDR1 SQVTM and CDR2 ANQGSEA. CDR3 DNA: TGCAGCGTGGACGGGTGGCCGAACACTGAAGCTTTCTTT. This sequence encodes CSVDGWPNTEAFF.

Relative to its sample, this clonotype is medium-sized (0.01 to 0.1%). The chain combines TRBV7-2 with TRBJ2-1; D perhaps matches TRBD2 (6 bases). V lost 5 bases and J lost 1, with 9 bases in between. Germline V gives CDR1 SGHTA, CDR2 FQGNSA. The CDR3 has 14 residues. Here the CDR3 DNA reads TGTGCCAGCAGCGCGACTAGATCCTACAATGAGCAGTTCTTC. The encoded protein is CASSATRSYNEQFF.

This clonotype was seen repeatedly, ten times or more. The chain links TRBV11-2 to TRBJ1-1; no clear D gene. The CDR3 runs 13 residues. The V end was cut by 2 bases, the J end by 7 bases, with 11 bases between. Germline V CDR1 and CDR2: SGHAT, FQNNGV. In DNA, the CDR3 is TGTGCCAGCAGCTTACAGCAGGAGGGTGAAGCTTTCTTT. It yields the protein CASSLQQEGEAFF.

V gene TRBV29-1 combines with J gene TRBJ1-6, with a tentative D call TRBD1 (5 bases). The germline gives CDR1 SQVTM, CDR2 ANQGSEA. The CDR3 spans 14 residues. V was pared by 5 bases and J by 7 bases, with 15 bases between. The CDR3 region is CSVRVGDSNSPLHF. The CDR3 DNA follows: TGCAGCGTTCGGGTAGGGGACTCCAATTCACCCCTCCACTTT.

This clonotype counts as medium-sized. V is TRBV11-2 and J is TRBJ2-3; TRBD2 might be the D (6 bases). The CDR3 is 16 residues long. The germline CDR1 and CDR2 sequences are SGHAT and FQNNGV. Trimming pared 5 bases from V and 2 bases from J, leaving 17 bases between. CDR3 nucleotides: TGTGCCAGCAGCCCGGGACTGCAAATCCTCACAGATACGCAGTATTTT. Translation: CASSPGLQILTDTQYF.